The 24 T cell receptor beta chains in this list originate from one sample, sequenced in a study of response to subunit inactivated influenza vaccine. Via MiXCR, TCRdb re-called the RT-PCR reads, giving one row per CDR3 protein. The table has more than 450,000 distinct CDR3 sequences, 11% seen once; the top ten hold about 10%. These records were also assigned to another study, of T cells expressing NK-cell markers. As reported in that work: For TCR beta, cDNA was produced by 5'RACE template switching with UMIs.

Sequences were derived from PBMCs from blood, sampled on the day of vaccination. The receptors were sampled from a man aged 45-60 years who received an inactivated influenza vaccine.

V gene TRBV7-2 combines with J gene TRBJ2-1; TRBD1 agrees at 8 bases. Germline CDR1 is SGHTA and CDR2 is FQGNSA. The CDR3 loop spans 15 amino acids. With V trimmed by 1 base and J by 3 bases, 2 bases remained unmatched. CDR3 sequence: CASSLDRGDYNEQFF. CDR3 nucleotide sequence: TGTGCCAGCAGCTTAGACAGGGGGGACTACAATGAGCAGTTCTTC.

This clonotype came up a few times. For the CDR3, the DNA is TGTGCCAGCAGTCCCAACAGTAACTATGGCTACACCTTC. It yields the protein CASSPNSNYGYTF. V gene TRBV28 combines with J gene TRBJ1-2; D ambiguous. The CDR3 is 13 residues long. Germline V gene sequence: CDR1 MDHEN, CDR2 SYDVKM. With 5 bases removed from V and 1 base from J, the gap between germline ends came to 8 bases.

The V and J genes are TRBV30 and TRBJ2-2; tentative D call: TRBD1 (5 bases). There are 15 residues in the CDR3. V dropped 2 bases and J dropped 7 bases, with 17 bases sitting between them. Germline V lookup: CDR1 GTSNPN, CDR2 SVGIG (reference sequence). The CDR3 DNA sequence: TGTGCCTGGAGTAAAAGGGGAAGAATCGTCGGGGAGCTGTTTTTT. Translated, it gives CAWSKRGRIVGELFF.

This clonotype has more than one count but fewer than ten. The chain has TRBV7-9 and TRBJ2-7; the D gene is possibly TRBD1 (5 bases). The germline CDR1 and CDR2 sequences are SEHNR and FQNEAQ (reference sequence). The V gene lost 2 bases and the J gene lost 3 bases, with 11 bases spanning the gap. CDR3 length equals 14 residues. The CDR3 sequence is CASSLLTGRYEQYF. CDR3 sequence (DNA): TGTGCCAGCAGCTTACTTACAGGTCGCTACGAGCAGTACTTC.

J is TRBJ2-4 and V is TRBV7-9; D is ambiguous. The germline CDR1 and CDR2 sequences are SEHNR and FQNEAQ (reference sequence). V dropped 1 base and J dropped 3 bases, with 7 bases sitting between them. This CDR3 is 14 amino acids long. The CDR3 sequence is CASSLVPDKNIQYF. The CDR3 bases are TGTGCCAGCAGCTTAGTCCCGGACAAAAACATTCAGTACTTC.

V and J are TRBV3-1 and TRBJ1-5; possibly TRBD1 for D (6 bases). The ends were cut back, 0 bases at V and 1 base at J, with 16 bases in the middle. This CDR3 comprises 18 residues. CDR1 and CDR2 (germline): LGHDT, YNNKEL (reference sequence). The CDR3, as DNA: TGTGCCAGCAGCCAAGATTTCGATTGGGGGACAAGCAATCAGCCCCAGCATTTT. This gives the protein CASSQDFDWGTSNQPQHF.

V and J are TRBV5-1 and TRBJ2-1; no clear D gene. The CDR3 is 16 amino acids. Germline V gives CDR1 SGHRS, CDR2 YFSETQ. V was cut by 1 base and J by 0 bases, with 11 bases left in between. The CDR3 reads CASSLTPLSSYNEQFF. The CDR3 bases are TGCGCCAGCAGCTTGACTCCGCTTAGCTCCTACAATGAGCAGTTCTTC.

The genes are TRBV5-4 and TRBJ2-6, with unresolved D. The germline V gene has CDR1 SGHNT and CDR2 YYREEE (reference sequence). This CDR3 comprises 17 residues. The V end lost 0 bases, the J end lost 2 bases, and 12 bases lay between the germline ends. CDR3 nucleotide sequence: TGTGCCAGCAGCTTGGAGTTAGGGCAGGCTGGGGCCAACGTCCTGACTTTC. This gives the protein CASSLELGQAGANVLTF.

There are many counts of this clonotype. The V call is TRBV4-1, the J call TRBJ2-1, with TRBD1 identical over 12 bases. The CDR3 consists of 16 residues. In germline, CDR1 is MGHRA, CDR2 YSYEKL. Trimming at V came to 4 bases and at J to 6 bases, leaving 7 bases not matched to a gene. CDR3 in amino acids: CASSPRGQGARNEQFF. The DNA of the CDR3 is TGCGCCAGCAGCCCAAGGGGACAGGGGGCGCGCAATGAGCAGTTCTTC.

CDR3: CASSLSGPSSGANVLTF. CDR3 DNA: TGCGCCAGCAGCTTGTCAGGGCCGAGCTCTGGGGCCAACGTCCTGACTTTC. The rearrangement links TRBV5-1 to TRBJ2-6; a possible D gene is TRBD1 (5 bases). V lost 1 base to trimming and J lost 0 bases, with 11 bases between them. The CDR3 has 17 residues. The germline CDR1 and CDR2 sequences are SGHRS and YFSETQ.

This clonotype showed up many times. This chain joins TRBV29-1 and TRBJ2-7; perhaps TRBD1 as D (6 bases). Trimming removed 4 bases from V and 5 bases from J, with 18 bases in between. The CDR3 length is 14 residues. The germline V gene has CDR1 SQVTM and CDR2 ANQGSEA. CDR3 sequence reads: CSVVSHRVGHEQYF. The CDR3 coding sequence is TGCAGCGTTGTGTCACACAGGGTGGGCCACGAGCAGTACTTC.

V usage is TRBV28 and J usage is TRBJ2-6; D may be TRBD1 (6 bases). The CDR3 spans 17 residues. The ends were cut back, 5 bases at V and 0 bases at J, with 14 bases in the middle. Germline V CDR1 and CDR2: MDHEN, SYDVKM. This chain's CDR3 is CASSPRQVLSGANVLTF. CDR3 nucleotide sequence: TGTGCCAGCAGTCCCAGACAGGTCCTCTCTGGGGCCAACGTCCTGACTTTC.

The V call is TRBV7-3, the J call TRBJ2-2, with D possibly TRBD2 on 6 matching bases. Germline values: CDR1 SGHTA, CDR2 FQGTGA. V lost 0 bases to trimming and J lost 0 bases, with 8 bases between them. There are 16 residues in the CDR3. The CDR3 bases are TGTGCCAGCAGCTTAACACCTAGCGCGAACACCGGGGAGCTGTTTTTT. Residues: CASSLTPSANTGELFF.

The table lists this clonotype with many counts. The genes are TRBV5-6 and TRBJ1-6; D gene unclear. Trimming took off 5 bases at V and 2 bases at J, with 2 bases between the two ends. CDR3 length: 12 residues. CDR1 and CDR2 (germline): SGHDT, YYEEEE. CDR3 nucleotide sequence: TGTGCCAGCAGGACCTATAATTCACCCCTCCACTTT. It translates to CASRTYNSPLHF.

The sample holds a few counts of this clonotype. This chain joins TRBV5-1 and TRBJ2-7; 11 bases match TRBD1. This CDR3 is 17 amino acids long. The junction had 8 bases not matched to a gene; V was cut back by 2 bases and J by 1 base. CDR1 and CDR2 from the germline V gene are SGHRS and YFSETQ. The CDR3 nucleotides read TGCGCCAGCAGCTTCCTACCGGGACAGGGGGTGTCCTACGAGCAGTACTTC. Its translation: CASSFLPGQGVSYEQYF.

This clonotype showed up many times. The V and J genes are TRBV6-1 and TRBJ1-4, with D hard to call. The CDR3 contains 13 residues. The V gene's germline CDR1 is MNHNS and CDR2 SASEGT. V was pared by 6 bases and J by 3 bases, with 8 bases between. CDR3 sequence reads: CASRPQPNEKLFF. CDR3 nucleotides: TGTGCCAGCAGACCACAGCCTAATGAAAAACTGTTTTTT.

In nucleotides, the CDR3 is TGCAGTGCTAGGGTTCTTTGGGGCCCCAACAATGAGCAGTACTTC. Translation: CSARVLWGPNNEQYF. The chain uses TRBV20-1 and TRBJ2-1; possibly TRBD1 for D (5 bases). The J call may be wrong; the DNA end is better matched by TRBJ2-7. CDR3 length: 15 amino acids. The germline V gene encodes CDR1 DFQATT and CDR2 SNEGSKA (reference sequence).

This clonotype was detected a few times. The chain employs TRBV29-1 and TRBJ1-1; D uncertain. The CDR3 is 13 residues long. The V end was cut by 5 bases, the J end by 0 bases, with 10 bases between. Per germline, CDR1 SQVTM and CDR2 ANQGSEA. CDR3 protein: CSVMGGMNTEAFF. CDR3 DNA: TGCAGCGTTATGGGAGGAATGAACACTGAAGCTTTCTTT.

This clonotype was observed a handful of times. The rearrangement uses TRBV2 and TRBJ2-7; 12 bases align to TRBD2. J lost 3 bases, V lost 3 bases, and 3 bases had no gene match. The CDR3 loop spans 15 amino acids. Germline V lookup: CDR1 SNHLY, CDR2 FYNNEI. The CDR3 reads CASSDPGLAGYEQYF. The CDR3 coding sequence is TGTGCCAGCAGTGACCCGGGACTAGCGGGCTACGAGCAGTACTTC.

This clonotype was detected only a few times. The rearrangement joins TRBV29-1 to TRBJ1-5; D is uncertain. Germline V gives CDR1 SQVTM, CDR2 ANQGSEA. The CDR3 extends over 14 amino acids. Trimming stripped 4 bases from V and 0 bases from J, with 10 bases between. In DNA form, the CDR3 reads TGCAGCGTTGTAGGGCAGTATAGCAATCAGCCCCAGCATTTT. This sequence encodes CSVVGQYSNQPQHF.

The chain is built from TRBV15 and TRBJ1-2; D is undetermined. Germline loops: CDR1 LNHNV, CDR2 YYDKDF (reference sequence). Trimming removed 0 bases at V and 2 bases at J, with 7 bases between. This CDR3 spans 14 amino acids. The CDR3 is CATSRDPGNYGYTF. The CDR3 bases are TGTGCCACCAGCAGAGATCCGGGGAACTATGGCTACACCTTC. The variable domain in full, with the rest retrieved from reference TRBV15 and TRBJ1-2, is DAMVIQNPRYQVTQFGKPVTLSCSQTLNHNVMYWYQQKSSQAPKLLFHYYDKDFNNEADTPDNFQSRRPNTSFCFLDIRSPGLGDTAMYLCATSRDPGNYGYTFGSGTRLTVV.

The chain combines TRBV30 with TRBJ2-5; 8 bases align to TRBD1. CDR1 GTSNPN and CDR2 SVGIG come from the germline V gene (reference sequence). Losses at the gene ends were 1 base for V and 2 bases for J; bases not matched to a gene: 6. The CDR3 extends over 15 amino acids. The CDR3 region is CAWSEGWTGQETQYF. The CDR3 DNA follows: TGTGCCTGGAGTGAGGGATGGACAGGGCAAGAGACCCAGTACTTC.

In this sample, this clonotype turned up a few times. The CDR3 bases are TGTGCCAGCAGCGTAGCGCCTACTTTCTACGAGCAGTACTTC. Its protein product is CASSVAPTFYEQYF. V gene TRBV9 combines with J gene TRBJ2-7; D is uncertain. This CDR3 has 14 residues. Germline CDR1 and CDR2: SGDLS and YYNGEE. The V gene lost 0 bases and the J gene lost 3 bases, with 10 bases spanning the gap.

In its sample, this clonotype was seen a few times. This rearrangement joins TRBV5-1 to TRBJ2-1; a weak D match, TRBD1 (6 bases). Germline V gene lookup returns CDR1 SGHRS and CDR2 YFSETQ. The CDR3 extends over 16 amino acids. Trimming took off 1 base at V and 4 bases at J, with 15 bases between the two ends. The CDR3 spells CASSLLGQGSYNEQFF. CDR3 nucleotide sequence: TGCGCCAGCAGCTTGCTGGGACAAGGCTCTTACAATGAGCAGTTCTTC.